This T cell receptor beta chain originates from a study of blood T cell repertoires in COVID-19. In the source study's methods: For nucleated cells, counts were estimated from reference gene primer amplification. Some clones are missing from TCRdb's copy, which holds only in-frame ones; the method was immunoSEQ multiplex PCR. V and J calls and clone size are as listed in that table; D and trimming were resolved from the DNA. In the table there are 90,000 or so clones, 84% of which are singletons. CDR3 length equals 15 residues. With V trimmed by 1 base and J by 9 bases, 3 bases remained unmatched. Per germline, CDR1 LNHDA and CDR2 SQIVND (reference sequence).

This clonotype was sampled from a man in his 60s with acute or convalescent COVID-19. The specimen sequenced was peripheral blood. The chain is built from TRBV19 and TRBJ2-1; 13 bases match TRBD2. The chain's CDR3 is CASSIAGLAGSEQFF. The CDR3 DNA is TGTGCCAGTAGTATAGCGGGACTAGCGGGAAGTGAGCAGTTCTTC.